This record covers a single TCR beta chain. In its sample, this clonotype was seen a few times. The clone's antigen remains unknown. Per-base quality was not reported, and no clone a single base away is much larger than it. This specimen comes from a study of T and B cells in COVID-19 patients (dated by TCRdb to 2018 to 2021). As for the study more broadly: Using TRB and IGH repertoire sequencing of peripheral blood, the study characterized adaptive immunity in COVID-19 patients who had active infection or had recovered. A recovered cohort was made up of about 18 patients contributing around 20 samples, mostly after mild to moderate COVID-19 managed as outpatients. A median age of approximately 37 years was recorded in the recovered cohort versus around 70 years in the active-infection cohort. Of the roughly 18 patients in the active-infection cohort, 12 to 13 were critically ill and needed mechanical ventilation or ECMO. In the active-infection cohort, nine tenths of the roughly 20 patients had comorbidities linked to unfavorable COVID-19 outcome. The TCR and BCR sequence repository comprised roughly 40 patients and approximately 69 time points, with over 8 million TCR sequences analysed. Two patients were included in both the recovered and active cohorts because samples were available from active disease and after recovery. An age-matched reference group of some 36 healthy donors negative for COVID-19 antibodies was used as the comparison for repertoire analyses. Up to 9 follow-up blood samples were collected per patient, with some samples spanning different disease stages in the same individual. The paper's findings and limits, for the study overall: Specific T cell subsets (CD4+/Treg/CD8+) and sorted SARS-CoV-2-responsive or tetramer+ T cells had not yet been sequenced, with those experiments still ongoing. In patients with COVID-19, the usage of TRBV/TRBJ genes was reported to be strongly skewed. The reported TCR clusters were said to need prospective validation before any clinical use. The size of the cohort was considered insufficient for assessing HLA contributions to COVID-19 susceptibility or severity. During active COVID-19 the TRB repertoires were highly clonal, but at recovery diversity and richness rose above the levels seen in healthy donors. Few blood samples were available from mildly ill patients while symptoms were present, and early samples from severe cases were likewise scarce. A total of over 2,000 TCR clusters were exclusive to the recovered cohort, and approximately 28 of those clusters were low-pGen clusters.

The CDR3 has 14 amino acids, counting the end cysteine and phenylalanine. Only the CDR3 region is kept as DNA, spanning 42 bases read in frame from base 1. The trim is 6 bases for V and 0 bases for J, with a gap of 8 bases between the germline ends. CDR1 and CDR2 are read off the germline V gene as ENHRY and SYGVKD. TRB repertoires were amplified from about 260-540 ng of genomic DNA extracted from blood. Reads for this sample came from an Illumina MiSeq. TRB rearrangements were amplified by multiplex PCR with BIOMED2 TRB-A/B primer pools. Illumina-compatible adapters and 7-nucleotide sample barcodes were attached to the amplicons through two consecutive PCRs. Phusion HS II polymerase was used for all library PCRs. The amplicons were purified from gel with the NucleoSpin Gel and PCR Clean-up kit, measured on Qubit, and combined at 4 nM. Amplicon pool quality was checked on an Agilent 2100 Bioanalyzer before Illumina next-generation sequencing. From the authors' description of their analysis: Annotation of TRB rearrangements was done in MiXCR 3.0.8 with the default MiXCR reference library. Non-productive reads and sequences with fewer than 2 reads were removed, and every unique CDR3 nucleotide sequence was treated as one clone. R 3.5.1 was used to calculate clonality, diversity, richness and V-J gene usage. GLIPH2 was used to cluster TCRs based on CDR3 similarity, and OLGA was used to calculate the generation probabilities. Only GLIPH2 clusters containing at least four unique TCR clonotypes present in at least three individuals were kept. TCRdb's own reprocessing of the public reads used fastp at Q25 and MiXCR and kept productive beta chains. Entries are consolidated by CDR3 protein sequence, retaining the most common genes and DNA. None of the V and J calls come from the authors' own analysis; TCRdb made them. This sample holds over 15,000 distinct CDR3 sequences; roughly 32% were observed only once. The ten largest make up approximately 15% of the sample.

Sequenced sample: blood. The receptor's source is a human donor with active COVID-19. Rearrangement joined TRBV10-3 to TRBJ2-2; no D gene call is confident. DNA sequence: TGTGCCATCAGAGGCCGCACGAACACCGGGGAGCTGTTTTTT. Translated, it reads CAIRGRTNTGELFF.